The 5 T cell receptor beta chains below come from one sample, sequenced in a study of spatial heterogeneity in lung cancer. Study outcomes and limitations: The number of expanded tumor alpha and beta chains correlated with mutation number.

No antigen has been identified for these receptors. Regarding time point: sample taken at primary tumor resection. Via MiXCR, TCRdb re-called the 5' RACE reads, giving one row per CDR3 protein. This table holds approximately 9,500 distinct CDR3 sequences, more than 10% found once. This specimen consisted of lung tumor tissue, obtained at surgery. The receptors here all came from a male donor with early-stage non-small cell lung cancer.

This clonotype was recorded at least ten times. The size of this beta chain means little, since it is a stray read in a library made for alpha chains. The chain employs TRBV20-1 and TRBJ2-1, with TRBD2 as a possible D gene (6 bases). This CDR3 comprises 16 residues. Trimming pared 6 bases from V and 0 bases from J, leaving 18 bases between. Germline values: CDR1 DFQATT, CDR2 SNEGSKA (reference sequence). The CDR3 bases are TGCAGTGCCTTTCCCCCGGACGGGAGCTCCTACAATGAGCAGTTCTTC. It is translated as CSAFPPDGSSYNEQFF.

This clonotype was observed at least ten times. A library prepared for alpha chains yielded this beta chain as an off-target read; its size is of little meaning. J is TRBJ2-2 and V is TRBV20-1, with D unresolved. CDR1 is DFQATT, CDR2 SNEGSKA, per germline (reference sequence). V gave up 0 bases and J gave up 3 bases, with 11 bases separating them. The CDR3 loop spans 15 amino acids. In DNA, the CDR3 is TGCAGTGCTAGAGAGTCCGCGCTGGACACCGGGGAGCTGTTTTTT. Translated: CSARESALDTGELFF.

This clonotype was counted at least ten times. Since it is a stray read in a library aimed at alpha chains, this beta chain has a size that is not meaningful. The chain is built from TRBV11-1 and TRBJ2-1, with 10 nucleotides matching TRBD1. CDR1 and CDR2 (germline): SGHAT, FQDESV (reference sequence). The length of the CDR3 is 16 residues. The ends lost 2 bases at V and 6 bases at J; junction bases unmatched: 7. The CDR3 bases are TGTGCCAGCAGCTTACTGGGACAGGGGTTCGGCAATGAGCAGTTCTTC. Its translation: CASSLLGQGFGNEQFF.

Remarks on this clonotype: This beta chain slipped into a library made for alpha chains as a stray read, so its size is not meaningful. The J gene is TRBJ2-3, the V gene TRBV30; D is ambiguous. This CDR3 spans 12 amino acids. V gave up 0 bases and J gave up 4 bases, with 5 bases separating them. Germline V gene lookup returns CDR1 GTSNPN and CDR2 SVGIG (reference sequence). The CDR3 coding sequence is TGTGCCTGGAGTGTAGTGGCAGATACGCAGTATTTT. This gives the protein CAWSVVADTQYF. Combining the CDR3 with reference TRBV30 and TRBJ2-3 gives the whole variable domain SQTIHQWPATLVQPVGSPLSLECTVEGTSNPNLYWYRQAAGRGLQLLFYSVGIGQISSEVPQNLSASRPQDRQFILSSKKLLLSDSGFYLCAWSVVADTQYFGPGTRLTVL.

This clonotype was found many times. This beta chain is an off-target read within a library intended for alpha chains, so its frequency means little. The chain uses TRBV18 and TRBJ1-5; D unclear. This CDR3 is 15 amino acids long. The germline V gene has CDR1 KGHSH and CDR2 LQKENI. Trimming shortened V by 3 bases and J by 0 bases, and 9 bases separated the two germline ends. This chain's CDR3 is CASSPDGFSNQPQHF. In nucleotides, the CDR3 is TGTGCCAGCTCACCGGACGGATTTAGCAATCAGCCCCAGCATTTT.